The T cell receptor (beta chain) under discussion was sequenced for a study of neurological immune-mediated disorders. Study-wide points: Across subjects, no CDR3 amino acid sequence appeared in expanded clones of more than one subject, a finding that suggested private repertoires in all groups.

This clonotype showed up many times. Antigen unknown. A single record per CDR3 protein comes from TCRdb applying MiXCR to the 5' RACE reads. The table shows approximately 30,000 distinct CDR3 sequences, with more than 14% occurring only once. V lost 4 bases, J lost 1 base, and 12 bases stayed unmatched. The CDR3 runs 17 residues. CDR1 and CDR2 (germline): MNHEY, SVGAGI. Sequenced: PBMCs. The receptor was derived from a man in his 70s in good health. The chain is built from TRBV6-5 and TRBJ1-1, with 7 bases aligning to TRBD1. CDR3 sequence: CASSSPRQGRGNTEAFF. The DNA of the CDR3 is TGTGCCAGCAGTTCCCCCCGACAGGGAAGGGGGAACACTGAAGCTTTCTTT.